This TCR beta chain derives from a study of blood T cell repertoires in COVID-19. As for the study in general: Material from acute and convalescent COVID-19 was sourced from the United States, Italy and Spain.

This clone has just a few counts. Assignment of participants to cohorts was predicated upon participant-reported clinical history. Per the authors' pipeline: Reference gene primer amplification in the assay estimated nucleated cell counts. Here immunoSEQ multiplex PCR was the method, and the copy in TCRdb shows in-frame clones only, minus some. That table is the source of V, J and clone size, and D and trimming were worked out from the DNA. The sample shows about 380,000 clones, 88% of them seen only once. The V gene's germline CDR1 is MNHNY and CDR2 SVGAGI (reference sequence). Losses at the gene ends were 5 bases for V and 0 bases for J; bases not matched to a gene: 6. The CDR3 is 16 residues long.

The TCR sequence derives from a woman between 18 and 29 years old who had recovered from COVID-19. Sequenced material: PBMCs or T cells enriched from blood (not recorded which). The chain joins TRBV6-6 to TRBJ2-3, with TRBD1 identical over 9 bases. The CDR3 protein is CASSRSGTGSTDTQYF. Written as DNA, the CDR3 is TGTGCCAGCAGTCGATCCGGGACAGGGAGCACAGATACGCAGTATTTT.